This entry lists 11 T cell receptor beta chains sequenced from one sample in a study of T cell responses to AZD1222 COVID-19 vaccine. Sequencing was performed with immunoSEQ multiplex PCR; in TCRdb, only in-frame clones are kept and a portion is missing. The sample records 25,000 to 30,000 clones, around 78% being singletons. Here the sequenced sample was peripheral blood, taken on day 0 of AZD1222 vaccination. Receptors were obtained from an adult in good health.

The chain couples TRBV11-2 to TRBJ1-1; D is ambiguous. The CDR3 runs 13 residues. The V end was cut by 5 bases, the J end by 1 base, with 8 bases between. Germline V lookup: CDR1 SGHAT, CDR2 FQNNGV. CDR3 bases: TGTGCCAGCAGCATTACTCGGAACACTGAAGCTTTCTTT. This encodes CASSITRNTEAFF.

V usage is TRBV25-1 and J usage is TRBJ2-2; tentatively, D is TRBD1 (6 bases). This CDR3 region has 13 residues. V was pared by 4 bases and J by 8 bases, with 11 bases between. Per germline, CDR1 MGHDK and CDR2 SYGVNS. CDR3 nucleotide sequence: TGTGCCAGCAGTGGAACCGGGACAGGGGAGCTGTTTTTT. Its protein product is CASSGTGTGELFF.

The chain joins TRBV21-1 to TRBJ2-7; TRBD1, as called in the table, went unchecked against the DNA. TRBV21-1 is classified as a pseudogene. The CDR3 contains 18 residues. The CDR3 sequence: CASSKGIKGQGARWEQYV. Written as DNA, the CDR3 is TGTGCCAGCAGCAAAGGTATTAAGGGACAGGGGGCTAGGTGGGAGCAGTACGTC.

The chain employs TRBV5-1 and TRBJ1-1; no clear D gene. V lost 1 base and J lost 5, with 12 bases in between. This CDR3 contains 14 residues. CDR1 SGHRS and CDR2 YFSETQ come from the germline V gene. CDR3 residues: CASSLLVGGTEAFF. The DNA for the CDR3 is TGCGCCAGCAGCTTGTTAGTCGGTGGGACTGAAGCTTTCTTT. Combining the CDR3 with reference TRBV5-1 and TRBJ1-1 gives the whole variable domain KAGVTQTPRYLIKTRGQQVTLSCSPISGHRSVSWYQQTPGQGLQFLFEYFSETQRNKGNFPGRFSGRQFSNSRSEMNVSTLELGDSALYLCASSLLVGGTEAFFGQGTRLTVV.

This sequence joins TRBV10-2 and TRBJ1-1, with no clear D. V shed 8 bases and J shed 1 base, with 8 bases lying between them. Germline CDR1 is WSHSY and CDR2 is SAAADI. The CDR3 contains 12 residues. CDR3: CASGWGNTEAFF. The DNA for the CDR3 is TGCGCCAGCGGTTGGGGGAACACTGAAGCTTTCTTT.

This chain connects TRBV7-6 to TRBJ1-6; no clear D. The CDR3 extends over 13 amino acids. The V gene lost 5 bases and the J gene lost 7 bases, with 9 bases spanning the gap. From germline, CDR1 is SGHVS and CDR2 FNYEAQ. In nucleotides, the CDR3 is TGTGCCAGCAGCCCATCCTGGAATTCACCCCTCCACTTT. As protein: CASSPSWNSPLHF.

CDR3 nucleotides: TGTGCCAGCAGCTCCCGTACAGGGGAGGGGAGCACTGAAGCTTTCTTT. Translating it yields CASSSRTGEGSTEAFF. This chain uses TRBV7-9 with TRBJ1-1; TRBD1 aligns across 7 bases. CDR3 size: 16 residues. CDR1 is SEHNR, CDR2 FQNEAQ, per germline (reference sequence). The V and J ends lost 4 bases and 4 bases, in that order; junction bases with no gene match: 12.

The chain joins TRBV14 to TRBJ2-5, with TRBD2 as a possible D gene (6 bases). V was shortened by 3 bases and J by 6 bases, with 8 bases between the two germline ends. Germline assignment: CDR1 SGHDN and CDR2 FVKESK. This CDR3 region has 12 residues. The CDR3 loop is CASSQGGQTQYF. CDR3 coding DNA: TGTGCCAGCAGCCAGGGGGGACAGACCCAGTACTTC.

The rearrangement uses TRBV12-3 or TRBV12-4 and TRBJ1-1, with TRBD1 matching 7 bases. Trimming cost V 5 bases and J 4 bases; bases outside gene matches: 4. The CDR3 has 13 amino acids. The CDR3 coding sequence is TGTGCCAGCAGTGGGACAGCAAGCACTGAAGCTTTCTTT. Its protein is CASSGTASTEAFF.

The genes are TRBV27 and TRBJ1-1; the D gene is possibly TRBD1 (6 bases). The germline CDR1 and CDR2 sequences are MNHEY and SMNVEV (reference sequence). The CDR3 runs to 16 residues. V shed 2 bases and J shed 2 bases, with 15 bases lying between them. The CDR3 here is CASSLQGRGTNTEAFF. The CDR3 nucleotides read TGTGCCAGCAGTTTACAGGGCAGGGGCACTAACACTGAAGCTTTCTTT.

The rearrangement joins TRBV6-5 to TRBJ2-7, with D possibly TRBD1 on 7 matching bases. The germline gives CDR1 MNHEY, CDR2 SVGAGI. The CDR3 runs to 16 residues. V lost 4 bases, J lost 2 bases, and 18 bases lay in between. The CDR3 DNA follows: TGTGCCAGCAGTTCCGGGGGACAGCCAAGCCCCTACGAGCAGTACTTC. Translation: CASSSGGQPSPYEQYF.